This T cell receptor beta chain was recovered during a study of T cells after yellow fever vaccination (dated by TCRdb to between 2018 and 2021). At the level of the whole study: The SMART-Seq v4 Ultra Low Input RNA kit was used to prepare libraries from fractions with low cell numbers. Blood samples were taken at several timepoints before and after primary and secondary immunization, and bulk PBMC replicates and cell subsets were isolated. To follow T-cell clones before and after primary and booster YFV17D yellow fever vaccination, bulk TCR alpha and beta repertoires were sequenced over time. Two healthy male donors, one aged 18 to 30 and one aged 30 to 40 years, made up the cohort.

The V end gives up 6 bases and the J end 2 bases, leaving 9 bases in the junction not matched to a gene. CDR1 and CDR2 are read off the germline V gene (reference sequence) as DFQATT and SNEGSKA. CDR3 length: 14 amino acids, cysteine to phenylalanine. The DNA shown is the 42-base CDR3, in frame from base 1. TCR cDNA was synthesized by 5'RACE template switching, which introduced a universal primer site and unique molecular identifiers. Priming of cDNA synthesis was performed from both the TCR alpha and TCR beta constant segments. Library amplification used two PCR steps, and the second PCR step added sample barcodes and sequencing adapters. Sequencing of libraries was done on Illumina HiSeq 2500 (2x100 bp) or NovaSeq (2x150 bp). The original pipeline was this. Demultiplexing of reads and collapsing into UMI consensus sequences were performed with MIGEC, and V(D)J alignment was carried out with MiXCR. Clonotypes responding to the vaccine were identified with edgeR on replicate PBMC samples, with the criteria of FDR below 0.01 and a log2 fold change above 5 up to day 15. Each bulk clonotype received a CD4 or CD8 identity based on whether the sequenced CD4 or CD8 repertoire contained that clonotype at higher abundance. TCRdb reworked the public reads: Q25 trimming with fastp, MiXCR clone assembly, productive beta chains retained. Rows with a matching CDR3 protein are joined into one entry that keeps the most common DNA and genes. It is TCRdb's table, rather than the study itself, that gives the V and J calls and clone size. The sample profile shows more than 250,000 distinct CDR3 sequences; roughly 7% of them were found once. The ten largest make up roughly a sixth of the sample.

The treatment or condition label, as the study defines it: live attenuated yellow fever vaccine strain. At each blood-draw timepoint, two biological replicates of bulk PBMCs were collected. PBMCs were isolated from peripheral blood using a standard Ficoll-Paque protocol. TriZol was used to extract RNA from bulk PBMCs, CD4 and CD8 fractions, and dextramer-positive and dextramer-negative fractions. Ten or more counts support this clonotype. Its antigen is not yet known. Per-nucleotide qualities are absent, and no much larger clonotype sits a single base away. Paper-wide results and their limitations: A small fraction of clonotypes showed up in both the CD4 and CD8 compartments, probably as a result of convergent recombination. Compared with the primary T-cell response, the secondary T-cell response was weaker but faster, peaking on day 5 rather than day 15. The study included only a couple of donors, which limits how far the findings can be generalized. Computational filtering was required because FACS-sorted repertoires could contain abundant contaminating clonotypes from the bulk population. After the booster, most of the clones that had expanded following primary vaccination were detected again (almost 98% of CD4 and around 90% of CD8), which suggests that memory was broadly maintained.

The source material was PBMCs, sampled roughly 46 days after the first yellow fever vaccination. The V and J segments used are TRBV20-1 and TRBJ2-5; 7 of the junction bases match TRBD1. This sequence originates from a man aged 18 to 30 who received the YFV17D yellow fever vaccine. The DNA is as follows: TGCAGTGCGGCGACGGGACAGATACAAGAGACCCAGTACTTC. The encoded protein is CSAATGQIQETQYF.